This TCR beta chain came from a study of regulatory T cells in long-lasting Graves disease. Germline assignment: CDR1 SGHAT and CDR2 FQNNGV. The V and J ends lost 0 bases and 0 bases respectively, with 20 bases between them. This CDR3 has 19 amino acids. Many counts were recorded for this clonotype. Sequencing libraries for TCR beta were prepared with iRepertoire HTBI primers and Arm-PCR of CDR3 regions. One entry per CDR3 protein, called by TCRdb with MiXCR from the multiplex PCR reads. This sample yields 430,000 or so distinct CDR3 sequences, of which 21% are seen a single time; approximately 15% belongs to the top ten. Time point described: persistent/refractory GD, antithyroid drugs over 5 years with positive TRAb. The authors made the TCR library using RNA they extracted from PBMCs.

The receptor's source is a female donor with Graves disease. Sequenced material: peripheral blood mononuclear cells (PBMCs), taken when the disease was refractory, from a patient treated with antithyroid drugs. The rearrangement links TRBV11-2 to TRBJ1-1; D is ambiguous. CDR3 sequence: CASSLDLRLSSGMNTEAFF. Here the CDR3 DNA reads TGTGCCAGCAGCTTAGATCTTCGCCTGTCCTCGGGCATGAACACTGAAGCTTTCTTT. Drawing the rest from reference TRBV11-2 and TRBJ1-1, the complete variable domain is EAGVAQSPRYKIIEKRQSVAFWCNPISGHATLYWYQQILGQGPKLLIQFQNNGVVDDSQLPKDRFSAERLKGVDSTLKIQPAKLEDSAVYLCASSLDLRLSSGMNTEAFFGQGTRLTVV.